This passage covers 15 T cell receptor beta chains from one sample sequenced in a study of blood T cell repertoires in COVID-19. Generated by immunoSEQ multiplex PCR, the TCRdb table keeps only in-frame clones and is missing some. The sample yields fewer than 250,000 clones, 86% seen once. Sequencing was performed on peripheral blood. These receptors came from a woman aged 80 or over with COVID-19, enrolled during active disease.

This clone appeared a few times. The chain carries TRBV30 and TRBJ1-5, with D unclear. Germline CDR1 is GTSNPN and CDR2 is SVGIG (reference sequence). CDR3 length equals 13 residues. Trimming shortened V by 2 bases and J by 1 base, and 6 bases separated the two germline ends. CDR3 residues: CAWSFSSNQPQHF. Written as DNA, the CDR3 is TGTGCCTGGAGTTTTAGCAGCAATCAGCCCCAGCATTTT.

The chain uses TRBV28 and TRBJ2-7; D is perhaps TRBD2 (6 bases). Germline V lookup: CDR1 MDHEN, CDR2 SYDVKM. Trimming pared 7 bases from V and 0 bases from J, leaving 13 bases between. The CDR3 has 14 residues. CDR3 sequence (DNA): TGTGCCAGCACGGGGACTTCCAGCTCCTACGAGCAGTACTTC. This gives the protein CASTGTSSSYEQYF.

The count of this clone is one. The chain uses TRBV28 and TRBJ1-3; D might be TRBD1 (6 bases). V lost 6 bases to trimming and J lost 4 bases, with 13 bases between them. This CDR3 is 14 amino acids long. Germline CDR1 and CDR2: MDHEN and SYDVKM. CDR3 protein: CASRNTGFGNTIYF. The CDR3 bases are TGTGCCAGCAGGAACACAGGGTTCGGAAACACCATATATTTT.

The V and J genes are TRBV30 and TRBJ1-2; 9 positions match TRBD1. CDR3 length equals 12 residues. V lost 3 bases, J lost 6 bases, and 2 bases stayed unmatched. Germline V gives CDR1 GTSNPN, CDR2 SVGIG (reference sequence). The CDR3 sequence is CAWSGTGHGYTF. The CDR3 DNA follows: TGTGCCTGGAGCGGGACAGGGCATGGCTACACCTTC.

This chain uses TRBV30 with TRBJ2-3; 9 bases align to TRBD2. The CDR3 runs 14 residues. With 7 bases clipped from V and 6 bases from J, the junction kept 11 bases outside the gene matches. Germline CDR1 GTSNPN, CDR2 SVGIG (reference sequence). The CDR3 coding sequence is TGTGCCTTCGGCGGGGGGGCCCGTGCGGATACGCAGTATTTT. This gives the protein CAFGGGARADTQYF.

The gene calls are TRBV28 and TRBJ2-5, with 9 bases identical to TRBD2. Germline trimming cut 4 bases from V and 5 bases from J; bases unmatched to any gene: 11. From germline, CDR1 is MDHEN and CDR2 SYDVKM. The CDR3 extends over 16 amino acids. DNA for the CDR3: TGTGCCAGCAGTTCTCCAAGCGGGGGGCCGCAGGAGACCCAGTACTTC. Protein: CASSSPSGGPQETQYF.

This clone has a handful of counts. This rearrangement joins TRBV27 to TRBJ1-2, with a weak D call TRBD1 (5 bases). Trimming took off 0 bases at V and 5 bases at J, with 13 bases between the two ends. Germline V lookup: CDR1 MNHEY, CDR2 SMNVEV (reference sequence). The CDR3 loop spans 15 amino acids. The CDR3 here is CASSLSRGGGYGYTF. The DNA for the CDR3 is TGTGCCAGCAGTTTATCGAGGGGCGGGGGATATGGCTACACCTTC.

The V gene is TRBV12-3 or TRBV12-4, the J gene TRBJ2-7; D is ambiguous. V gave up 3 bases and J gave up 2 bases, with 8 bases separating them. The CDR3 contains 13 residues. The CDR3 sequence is CASSLKGAYEQYF. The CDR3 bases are TGTGCCAGCAGTTTGAAAGGAGCCTACGAGCAGTACTTC.

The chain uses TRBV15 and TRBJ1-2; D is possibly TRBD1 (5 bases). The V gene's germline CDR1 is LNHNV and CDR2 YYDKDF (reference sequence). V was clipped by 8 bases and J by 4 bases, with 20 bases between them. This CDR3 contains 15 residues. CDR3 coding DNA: TGTGCCACCGGTAGTGCAGGGCCAAACTCCTATGGCTACACCTTC. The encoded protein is CATGSAGPNSYGYTF.

The chain's CDR3 is CASSPGVLNEKLFF. The DNA for the CDR3 is TGTGCCAGCAGTCCAGGGGTACTTAATGAAAAACTGTTTTTT. V and J are TRBV2 and TRBJ1-4, with TRBD1 as a possible D gene (6 bases). The CDR3 spans 14 residues. Per germline, CDR1 SNHLY and CDR2 FYNNEI. The V end lost 5 bases, the J end lost 4 bases, and 11 bases lay between the germline ends.

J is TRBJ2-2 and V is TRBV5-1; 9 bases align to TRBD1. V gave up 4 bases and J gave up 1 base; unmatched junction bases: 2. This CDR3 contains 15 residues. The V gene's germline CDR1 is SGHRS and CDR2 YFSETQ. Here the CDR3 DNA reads TGCGCCAGCAGCGCGGACAGGGGGAACACCGGGGAGCTGTTTTTT. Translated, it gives CASSADRGNTGELFF.

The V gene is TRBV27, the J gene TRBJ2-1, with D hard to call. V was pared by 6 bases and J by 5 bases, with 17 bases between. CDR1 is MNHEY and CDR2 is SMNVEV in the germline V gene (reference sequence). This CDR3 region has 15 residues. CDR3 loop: CASRIRPLPNNEQFF. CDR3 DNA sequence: TGTGCCAGCAGGATACGACCACTACCCAACAATGAGCAGTTCTTC.

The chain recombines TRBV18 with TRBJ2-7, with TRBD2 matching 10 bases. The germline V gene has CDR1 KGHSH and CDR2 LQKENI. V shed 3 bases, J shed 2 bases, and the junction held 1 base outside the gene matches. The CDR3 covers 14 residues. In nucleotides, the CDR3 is TGTGCCAGCTCACCCAGCGGGGGGGCCTACGAGCAGTACGTC. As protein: CASSPSGGAYEQYV.

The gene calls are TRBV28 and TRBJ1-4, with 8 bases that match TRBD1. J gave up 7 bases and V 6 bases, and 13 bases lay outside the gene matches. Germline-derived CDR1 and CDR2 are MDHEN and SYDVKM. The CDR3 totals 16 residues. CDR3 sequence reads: CASRRQKGQGFEKLFF. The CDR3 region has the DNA TGTGCCAGCAGGCGACAAAAAGGACAGGGATTTGAAAAACTGTTTTTT.

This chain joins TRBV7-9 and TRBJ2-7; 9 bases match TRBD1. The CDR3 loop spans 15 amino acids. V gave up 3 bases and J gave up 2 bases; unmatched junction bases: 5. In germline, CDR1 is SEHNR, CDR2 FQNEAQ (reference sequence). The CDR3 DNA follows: TGTGCCAGCAGCTTGGGCCGACAGGGGGCCTACGAGCAGTACGTC. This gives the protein CASSLGRQGAYEQYV.